This T cell receptor beta chain was profiled in a study of a mutant IDH1 vaccine in newly diagnosed glioma. The CDR3 loop spans 11 amino acids. Germline CDR1 DFQATT, CDR2 SNEGSKA (reference sequence). The sample's time point: week 47, end of study. The vaccine gave 300 ug of a 20-mer mutant IDH1 peptide subcutaneously per dose. Concerning this clone itself: The antigen is not known. One junction end disagrees with the germline gene, perhaps due to a read error.

This table comes from immunoSEQ multiplex PCR, and its TCRdb copy is limited to in-frame clones, with some not included. This table holds roughly 34,000 clones, roughly 84% found once. Sample: PBMCs, taken from a glioma patient whose treatment included an IDH1 peptide vaccine. The TCR sequence derives from a man aged 25-40 years with glioma. J is TRBJ1-1 and V is TRBV20-1; no clear D gene. The CDR3 reads CSCPAVQVILF. The CDR3 bases are TGCAGTTGCCCCGCAGTCCAGGTAATTCTCTTT.